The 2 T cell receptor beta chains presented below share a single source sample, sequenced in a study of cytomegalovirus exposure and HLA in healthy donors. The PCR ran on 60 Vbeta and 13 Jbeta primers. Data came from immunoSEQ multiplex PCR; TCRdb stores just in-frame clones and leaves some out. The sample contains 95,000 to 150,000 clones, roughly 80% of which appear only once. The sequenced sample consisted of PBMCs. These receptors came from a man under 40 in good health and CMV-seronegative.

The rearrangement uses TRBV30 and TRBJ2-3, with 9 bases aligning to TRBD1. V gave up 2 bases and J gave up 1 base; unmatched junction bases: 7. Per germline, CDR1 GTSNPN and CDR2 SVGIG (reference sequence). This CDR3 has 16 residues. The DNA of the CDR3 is TGTGCCTGGAGTTCCGAACAGGGGGCCGGCACAGATACGCAGTATTTT. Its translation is CAWSSEQGAGTDTQYF.

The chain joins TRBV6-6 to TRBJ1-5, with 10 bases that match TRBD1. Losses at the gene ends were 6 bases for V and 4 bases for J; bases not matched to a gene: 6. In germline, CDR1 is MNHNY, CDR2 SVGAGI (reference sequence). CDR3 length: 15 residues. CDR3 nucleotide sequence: TGTGCCAGCAGGGGGGGACAGGGGAAGAATCAGCCCCAGCATTTT. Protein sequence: CASRGGQGKNQPQHF.